A single sample is the source of the 15 T cell receptor beta chains below, sequenced in a study of CD8 T cells in Susac syndrome. RNA, at about 0.45 to 1 ug, was reverse transcribed with random hexamers. TCRdb redid the calling of the immunoSEQ multiplex PCR reads with MiXCR, one entry per CDR3 protein. The sample contains 100,000 to 110,000 distinct CDR3 sequences, around 95% of which appear only once. Input material: CD8+ T cells from PBMCs. Receptor source: a human donor with Susac syndrome.

The V gene is TRBV14, the J gene TRBJ1-1, with D unresolved. Per the germline V gene, CDR1 is SGHDN and CDR2 is FVKESK. The V end was cut by 1 base, the J end by 4 bases, with 7 bases between. This CDR3 contains 13 residues. The CDR3 coding sequence is TGTGCCAGCAGCCAAGGACGTGGCACTGAAGCTTTCTTT. It codes for CASSQGRGTEAFF. Together with reference TRBV14 and TRBJ1-1, the CDR3 gives the full variable domain: EAGVTQFPSHSVIEKGQTVTLRCDPISGHDNLYWYRRVMGKEIKFLLHFVKESKQDESGMPNNRFLAERTGGTYSTLKVQPAELEDSGVYFCASSQGRGTEAFFGQGTRLTVV.

The V call is TRBV11-2, the J call TRBJ2-5; tentatively, D is TRBD1 (6 bases). This CDR3 is 15 amino acids long. Germline lookup yields CDR1 SGHAT and CDR2 FQNNGV. Deletions cut 5 bases from V and 0 bases from J, with 13 bases between. The CDR3 loop reads CASSPPQGDQETQYF. In DNA form, the CDR3 reads TGTGCCAGCAGCCCACCACAGGGCGACCAAGAGACCCAGTACTTC.

This clonotype was detected once. This chain uses TRBV5-4 with TRBJ1-2; D is perhaps TRBD1 (6 bases). The CDR3 contains 15 residues. Germline CDR1 and CDR2: SGHNT and YYREEE (reference sequence). The V and J ends lost 4 bases and 1 base respectively, with 14 bases between them. The CDR3 region has the DNA TGTGCCAGCAGCATCGACAGGATGAATAACTATGGCTACACCTTC. Translation: CASSIDRMNNYGYTF.

This clonotype was counted a single time. The chain recombines TRBV29-1 with TRBJ2-1, with 11 bases fitting TRBD2. Germline V gene data show CDR1 as SQVTM and CDR2 as ANQGSEA. CDR3 size: 17 residues. V shed 3 bases and J 1 base; nucleotides not matched to a gene: 8. CDR3 in DNA: TGCAGCGTTGAGGGACTAGCGGTACGACGGTCCTACAATGAGCAGTTCTTC. Residues: CSVEGLAVRRSYNEQFF.

The genes are TRBV19 and TRBJ1-1; the D gene is possibly TRBD1 (6 bases). Trimming stripped 3 bases from V and 0 bases from J, with 23 bases between. CDR3 length: 19 amino acids. Germline assignment: CDR1 LNHDA and CDR2 SQIVND (reference sequence). This chain's CDR3 is CASSIFFIKDSDLNTEAFF. The CDR3 DNA reads TGTGCCAGTAGTATTTTCTTTATTAAGGACAGCGACTTGAACACTGAAGCTTTCTTT.

The chain uses TRBV7-2 and TRBJ2-3; 8 bases are shared with TRBD2. CDR1 and CDR2 (germline): SGHTA, FQGNSA. V shed 4 bases and J 1 base; nucleotides not matched to a gene: 1. The CDR3 length is 14 residues. The DNA for the CDR3 is TGTGCCAGCAGCTCGACTAGCGGCACAGATACGCAGTATTTT. Amino acid sequence: CASSSTSGTDTQYF.

In this sample, this clonotype turned up a few times. The chain links TRBV7-2 to TRBJ2-7, with D maybe TRBD1 (6 bases). V was shortened by 5 bases and J by 7 bases, with 15 bases between the two germline ends. CDR3 length: 13 amino acids. CDR1 and CDR2 from the germline V gene are SGHTA and FQGNSA. CDR3: CASSPGPTGEQYF. As DNA, the CDR3 is TGTGCCAGCAGCCCGGGACCAACAGGGGAGCAGTACTTC.

The V call is TRBV27, the J call TRBJ2-7; D might be TRBD1 (5 bases). This CDR3 is 11 amino acids long. CDR1 and CDR2 from the germline V gene are MNHEY and SMNVEV (reference sequence). Trimming took 5 bases from V and 8 from J, leaving 10 bases between them. CDR3 sequence reads: CASSLQVQQYF. DNA for the CDR3: TGTGCCAGCAGTCTACAGGTACAGCAGTACTTC.

The rearrangement links TRBV6-5 to TRBJ2-3; possibly TRBD2 for D (6 bases). Trimming removed 5 bases at V and 14 bases at J, with 20 bases between. CDR1 MNHEY and CDR2 SVGAGI come from the germline V gene. The length of the CDR3 is 13 residues. CDR3 in DNA: TGTGCCAGCAGTGCAACCGGGACTTCAGACGGGTATTTT. It specifies CASSATGTSDGYF.

The V gene is TRBV18, the J gene TRBJ2-7; D not resolved. The CDR3 loop spans 13 amino acids. In germline, CDR1 is KGHSH, CDR2 LQKENI. V was cut by 0 bases and J by 7 bases, with 10 bases left in between. The DNA of the CDR3 is TGTGCCAGCTCACCACCAATCATACAAGAGCAGTACTTC. Amino acid sequence: CASSPPIIQEQYF.

The chain uses TRBV20-1 and TRBJ1-2, with 10 bases fitting TRBD1. Germline lookup yields CDR1 DFQATT and CDR2 SNEGSKA (reference sequence). This CDR3 region has 16 residues. The trim removed 3 bases at V and 2 bases at J, leaving 9 bases unmatched. The CDR3 loop is CSASTGTGELNYGYTF. CDR3 coding DNA: TGCAGTGCTAGCACCGGGACAGGGGAATTAAACTATGGCTACACCTTC.

The CDR3 loop reads CASSQGSGELFF. The DNA for the CDR3 is TGTGCCAGCAGCCAGGGGTCCGGGGAGCTGTTTTTT. The chain links TRBV7-3 to TRBJ2-2, with D tentatively TRBD1 (6 bases). Deletions cut 5 bases from V and 6 bases from J, with 7 bases between. Germline lookup yields CDR1 SGHTA and CDR2 FQGTGA. The CDR3 has 12 amino acids.

This clonotype was seen once. The V gene is TRBV20-1, the J gene TRBJ1-5, with a weak D call TRBD1 (6 bases). This CDR3 is 14 amino acids long. Germline CDR1 reads DFQATT; CDR2 reads SNEGSKA (reference sequence). V lost 6 bases and J 4 bases, leaving 16 bases between the germline ends. The CDR3 coding sequence is TGCAGTGCCACCAGGGGAAACGGGAATCAGCCCCAGCATTTT. Encoded protein: CSATRGNGNQPQHF.

V usage is TRBV28 and J usage is TRBJ1-2; possibly TRBD1 for D (6 bases). Germline CDR1 is MDHEN and CDR2 is SYDVKM. V dropped 3 bases and J dropped 1 base, with 9 bases sitting between them. The CDR3 totals 14 residues. The CDR3 sequence is CASSFDRINYGYTF. The CDR3 region has the DNA TGTGCCAGCAGTTTCGACAGGATTAACTATGGCTACACCTTC.

CDR3 DNA sequence: TGCAGCGTTGAAGACGGGAACTATGGCTACACCTTC. This encodes CSVEDGNYGYTF. The V call is TRBV29-1, the J call TRBJ1-2; no firm D call. Per germline, CDR1 SQVTM and CDR2 ANQGSEA. The V end lost 0 bases, the J end lost 2 bases, and 4 bases lay between the germline ends. The CDR3 is made up of 12 amino acids. Full variable domain (remainder filled in from reference TRBV29-1 and TRBJ1-2): SAVISQKPSRDICQRGTSLTIQCQVDSQVTMMFWYRQQPGQSLTLIATANQGSEATYESGFVIDKFPISRPNLTFSTLTVSNMSPEDSSIYLCSVEDGNYGYTFGSGTRLTVV.